These T cell receptor beta chains were read from a single sample in a study of blood T cell repertoires in COVID-19. Profiled with immunoSEQ multiplex PCR; TCRdb holds only in-frame clones, not every one. The sample comprises around 150,000 clones, about nine tenths of which are singletons, and roughly 5% rests with the top ten. Sequenced material: peripheral blood. The receptor set was obtained from a man aged 30-40 years with COVID-19, enrolled during active disease. Both conserved end residues are part of each CDR3. The order of the fields is clone size, D gene, V gene, J gene, CDR3 protein, CDR3 DNA. A D gene is named only where the DNA matches it firmly. Clone size is stated in some rows and not others, as once, few, many or a class when expanded.

-,-,TRBV27,TRBJ1-6,CASSASGSAAYNSPLHF,TGTGCCAGCAGTGCTTCAGGGTCGGCTGCCTATAATTCACCCCTCCACTTT
once,-,TRBV6-2/TRBV6-3,TRBJ2-5,CASSAVTGLAQYF,TGTGCCAGCAGTGCCGTAACCGGTTTGGCCCAGTACTTC
-,TRBD1,TRBV7-9,TRBJ1-5,CASSSGTGGAQPQHF,TGTGCCAGCAGCTCAGGGACAGGGGGAGCTCAGCCCCAGCATTTT
-,-,TRBV5-1,TRBJ2-3,CASGGWGLSTDTQYF,TGCGCCAGCGGGGGTTGGGGACTTAGCACAGATACGCAGTATTTT
-,TRBD1,TRBV18,TRBJ1-5,CASSPRDRGEGNQPQHF,TGTGCCAGCTCACCCCGGGACAGGGGTGAGGGCAATCAGCCCCAGCATTTT
-,TRBD1,TRBV28,TRBJ1-4,CASSNRGVGEKLFF,TGTGCCAGCAGTAACAGGGGGGTGGGGGAAAAACTGTTTTTT
-,-,TRBV5-1,TRBJ1-1,CASSLVWAGAGTEAFF,TGCGCCAGCAGCTTGGTGTGGGCGGGGGCGGGCACTGAAGCTTTCTTT
-,TRBD1,TRBV6-5,TRBJ1-2,CASSPRQGRTYGYTF,TGTGCCAGCAGTCCCAGACAGGGGAGGACCTATGGCTACACCTTC
-,-,TRBV5-6,TRBJ1-1,CASSLGTGWRAFF,TGTGCCAGCAGCTTAGGTACAGGCTGGAGAGCTTTCTTT
-,-,TRBV7-9,TRBJ2-5,CASSPGSQETQYF,TGTGCCAGCAGCCCGGGTTCACAAGAGACCCAGTACTTC
-,TRBD2,TRBV19,TRBJ2-5,CASSRTRGETQYF,TGTGCCAGTAGTCGGACTAGAGGAGAGACCCAGTACTTC
-,-,TRBV7-2,TRBJ1-2,CASSQTSGVGYTF,TGTGCCAGCAGTCAGACTTCAGGGGTAGGCTACACCTTC
-,-,TRBV6-2/TRBV6-3,TRBJ1-2,CASSYSEGWDGYTF,TGTGCCAGCAGTTACTCCGAGGGTTGGGATGGCTACACCTTC
many,TRBD2,TRBV6-4,TRBJ2-1,CASSDQREANEQFF,TGTGCCAGCAGTGACCAGCGGGAGGCCAATGAGCAGTTCTTC
-,TRBD2,TRBV15,TRBJ2-7,CATSRDLGLAGTYEQYF,TGTGCCACCAGCAGAGATCTGGGTCTAGCGGGGACCTACGAGCAGTACTTC
-,TRBD1,TRBV18,TRBJ2-6,CASSPGQGFSGANVLTF,TGTGCCAGCTCACCGGGACAGGGATTCTCTGGGGCCAACGTCCTGACTTTC
-,TRBD1,TRBV4-3,TRBJ1-2,CASSQEGGSYGYTF,TGCGCCAGCAGCCAAGAAGGGGGCAGCTATGGCTACACCTTC
few,-,TRBV10-3,TRBJ2-7,CAISLGQIYEQYF,TGTGCCATCAGTTTAGGACAGATCTACGAGCAGTACTTC
-,TRBD2,TRBV29-1,TRBJ2-7,CSVATSGSSYEQYF,TGCAGCGTTGCGACTAGCGGGAGCTCCTACGAGCAGTACTTC
-,-,TRBV19,TRBJ2-3,CASSMSRGFDTQYF,TGTGCCAGTAGTATGAGTCGAGGATTTGATACGCAGTATTTT
-,TRBD2,TRBV6-6,TRBJ2-1,CASSPFREAIYNEQFF,TGTGCCAGCAGCCCCTTCCGGGAGGCCATATACAATGAGCAGTTCTTC
-,TRBD1,TRBV7-6,TRBJ2-7,CASSLMTGYTYEQYF,TGTGCCAGCAGCTTGATGACAGGGTACACCTACGAGCAGTACTTC
-,-,TRBV9,TRBJ1-3,CASSEGGGQGNTIYF,TGTGCCAGCAGCGAGGGAGGGGGACAAGGAAACACCATATATTTT
-,-,TRBV27,TRBJ2-1,CASSFSRTASYNEQFF,TGTGCCAGCAGTTTTTCTAGGACAGCTTCTTACAATGAGCAGTTCTTC
-,-,TRBV5-4,TRBJ1-6,CASSLQRSPLHF,TGTGCCAGCAGCTTGCAGCGTTCACCCCTCCACTTT
-,TRBD1,TRBV18,TRBJ2-7,CASSPTGARAYEQYF,TGTGCCAGCTCACCAACAGGGGCGAGGGCCTACGAGCAGTACTTC
-,-,TRBV24-1,TRBJ1-1,CATSVTGSTEAFF,TGTGCCACCAGTGTTACAGGGAGCACTGAAGCTTTCTTT
-,-,TRBV20-1,TRBJ2-7,CSARQAYEQYF,TGCAGTGCTAGACAGGCCTACGAGCAGTACTTC
-,TRBD2,TRBV10-3,TRBJ2-1,CAISREVSSYNEQFF,TGTGCCATCAGCCGGGAGGTAAGCTCCTACAATGAGCAGTTCTTC
few,-,TRBV28,TRBJ1-2,CASTRGDTYGYTF,TGTGCCAGCACCCGGGGGGATACCTATGGCTACACCTTC
-,TRBD1,TRBV7-9,TRBJ1-2,CASSLEAGGLSGYTF,TGTGCCAGCAGCTTAGAGGCAGGGGGCTTGTCTGGCTACACCTTC
-,TRBD2,TRBV29-1,TRBJ2-1,CSVEVSSGQSFF,TGCAGCGTTGAGGTTTCTAGCGGGCAATCGTTCTTC
-,TRBD1,TRBV5-1,TRBJ2-7,CASSSWTGTGYEQYF,TGCGCCAGCAGCTCCTGGACAGGGACTGGTTACGAGCAGTACTTC
-,-,TRBV7-2,TRBJ2-7,CASSPAGRFYEQYF,TGTGCCAGCAGCCCGGCGGGGAGATTCTACGAGCAGTACTTC
-,-,TRBV5-1,TRBJ1-4,CASSWAGNEKLFF,TGCGCCAGCAGCTGGGCAGGGAATGAAAAACTGTTTTTT
-,TRBD1,TRBV10-3,TRBJ1-5,CAISESGDRGQPQHF,TGTGCCATCAGTGAGTCGGGGGACAGGGGGCAGCCCCAGCATTTT
once,TRBD1,TRBV28,TRBJ1-2,CASSLVGGNGYTF,TGTGCCAGCAGTTTAGTAGGGGGCAATGGCTACACCTTC
-,TRBD2,TRBV5-1,TRBJ2-3,CASSFLAGDLADTQYF,TGCGCCAGCAGCTTTCTAGCGGGGGATTTGGCAGATACGCAGTATTTT
-,-,TRBV6-5,TRBJ1-6,CASSLEGRSPLHF,TGTGCCAGCAGTTTAGAGGGGAGGTCACCCCTCCACTTT
-,-,TRBV15,TRBJ1-6,CATKLDYNSPLHF,TGTGCCACCAAGTTAGATTATAATTCACCCCTCCACTTT
-,-,TRBV29-1,TRBJ2-2,CSARRAGTWGTGELFF,TGCAGCGCCAGAAGGGCCGGGACTTGGGGGACCGGGGAGCTGTTTTTT
-,-,TRBV7-2,TRBJ1-2,CASTSRESNYGYTF,TGTGCCAGCACCTCGCGGGAGTCTAACTATGGCTACACCTTC
-,TRBD1,TRBV2,TRBJ2-3,CAGTRTGFTDTQYF,TGTGCCGGAACCCGGACAGGCTTCACAGATACGCAGTATTTT
-,-,TRBV29-1,TRBJ1-1,CSVGDNIGTEAFF,TGCAGCGTTGGTGACAATATTGGCACTGAAGCTTTCTTT
-,TRBD2,TRBV19,TRBJ2-1,CASSINPILTSGGSYNEQFF,TGTGCCAGTAGTATAAACCCCATCCTGACTAGCGGGGGCTCCTACAATGAGCAGTTCTTC